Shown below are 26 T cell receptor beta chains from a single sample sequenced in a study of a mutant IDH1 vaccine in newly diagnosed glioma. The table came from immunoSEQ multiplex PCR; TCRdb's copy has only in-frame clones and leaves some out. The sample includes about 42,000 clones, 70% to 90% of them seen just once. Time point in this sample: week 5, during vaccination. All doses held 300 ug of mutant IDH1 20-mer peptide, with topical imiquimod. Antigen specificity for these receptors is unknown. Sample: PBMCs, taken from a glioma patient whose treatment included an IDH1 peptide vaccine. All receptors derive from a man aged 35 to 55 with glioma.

The CDR3 spells CASPGWRGQETQYF. The CDR3 nucleotides are TGTGCCAGCCCCGGGTGGAGAGGGCAAGAGACCCAGTACTTC. The chain couples TRBV7-3 to TRBJ2-5; TRBD2 might be the D (5 bases). This CDR3 has 14 amino acids. The V and J ends lost 8 bases and 2 bases respectively, with 15 bases between them. CDR1 SGHTA and CDR2 FQGTGA come from the germline V gene.

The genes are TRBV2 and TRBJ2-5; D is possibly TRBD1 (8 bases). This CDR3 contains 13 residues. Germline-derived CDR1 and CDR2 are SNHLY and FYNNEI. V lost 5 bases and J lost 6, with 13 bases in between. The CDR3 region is CASSIQGGQTQYF. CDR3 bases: TGTGCCAGCAGTATACAGGGGGGGCAGACCCAGTACTTC.

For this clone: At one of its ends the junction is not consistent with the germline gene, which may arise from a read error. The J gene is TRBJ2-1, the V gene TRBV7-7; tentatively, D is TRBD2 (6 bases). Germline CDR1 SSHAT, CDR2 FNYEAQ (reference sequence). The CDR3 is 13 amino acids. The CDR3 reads CASSLWGGNEQFF. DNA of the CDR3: TGTGCTAGCAGCTTATGGGGAGGCAATGAGCAGTTCTTC.

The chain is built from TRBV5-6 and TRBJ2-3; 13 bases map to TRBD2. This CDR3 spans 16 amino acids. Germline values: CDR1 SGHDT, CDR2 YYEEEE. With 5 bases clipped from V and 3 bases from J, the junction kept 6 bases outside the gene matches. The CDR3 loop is CASRVTTSGRTDTQYF. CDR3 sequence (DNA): TGTGCCAGCAGGGTGACGACTAGCGGGAGGACAGATACGCAGTATTTT.

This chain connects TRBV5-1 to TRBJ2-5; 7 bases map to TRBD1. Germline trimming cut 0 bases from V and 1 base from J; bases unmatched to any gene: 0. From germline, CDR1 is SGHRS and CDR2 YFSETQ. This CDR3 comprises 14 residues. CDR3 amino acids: CASSLGDSQETQYF. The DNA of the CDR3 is TGCGCCAGCAGCTTGGGGGACAGCCAAGAGACCCAGTACTTC.

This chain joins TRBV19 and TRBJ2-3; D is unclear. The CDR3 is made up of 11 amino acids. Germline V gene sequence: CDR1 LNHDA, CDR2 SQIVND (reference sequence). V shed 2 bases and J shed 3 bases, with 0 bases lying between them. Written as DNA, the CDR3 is TGTGCCAGTAGTATAACAGATACGCAGTATTTT. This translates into CASSITDTQYF.

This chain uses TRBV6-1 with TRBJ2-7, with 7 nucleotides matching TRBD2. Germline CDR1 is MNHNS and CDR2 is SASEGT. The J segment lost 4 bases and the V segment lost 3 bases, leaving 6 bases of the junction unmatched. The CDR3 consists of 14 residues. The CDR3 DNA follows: TGTGCCAGCAGTGAGGGAGGGACCCAATACGAGCAGTACTTC. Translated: CASSEGGTQYEQYF.

In nucleotides, the CDR3 is TGTGCCAGCAAAAGGACAGGGGGTTATCAGCCCCAGCATTTT. This encodes CASKRTGGYQPQHF. The V gene is TRBV6-5, the J gene TRBJ1-5, with 10 bases aligning to TRBD1. V shed 7 bases, J shed 5 bases, and the junction held 5 bases outside the gene matches. Germline V gene data show CDR1 as MNHEY and CDR2 as SVGAGI. The CDR3 runs to 14 residues.

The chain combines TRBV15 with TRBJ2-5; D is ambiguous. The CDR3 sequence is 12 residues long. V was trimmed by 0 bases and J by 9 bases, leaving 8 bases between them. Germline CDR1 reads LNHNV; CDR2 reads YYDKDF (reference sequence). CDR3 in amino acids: CATSRDHEAQYF. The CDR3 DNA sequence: TGTGCCACCAGCAGAGATCACGAGGCCCAGTACTTC.

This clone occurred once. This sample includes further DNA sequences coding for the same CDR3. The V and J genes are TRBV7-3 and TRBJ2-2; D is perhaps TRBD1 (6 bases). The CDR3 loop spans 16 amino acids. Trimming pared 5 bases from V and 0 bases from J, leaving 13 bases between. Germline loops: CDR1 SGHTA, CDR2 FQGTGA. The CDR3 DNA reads TGTGCCAGCAGCCCTCAGGGGCGCGCGAACACCGGGGAGCTGTTTTTT. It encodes CASSPQGRANTGELFF.

The CDR3: CATQGSGNTIYF. CDR3 in DNA: TGTGCCACTCAGGGCTCTGGAAACACCATATATTTT. The genes are TRBV19 and TRBJ1-3, with D perhaps TRBD1 (5 bases). In germline, CDR1 is LNHDA, CDR2 SQIVND (reference sequence). This CDR3 has 12 residues. Trimming removed 10 bases at V and 0 bases at J, with 7 bases between.

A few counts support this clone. Written as DNA, the CDR3 is TGTGCCAGCAGCTTAAGATTATGGGACACAAACATGAACACTGAAGCTTTCTTT. Protein product: CASSLRLWDTNMNTEAFF. The chain has TRBV7-9 and TRBJ1-1; the D gene is possibly TRBD1 (6 bases). V was cut by 2 bases and J by 0 bases, with 19 bases left in between. Germline assignment: CDR1 SEHNR and CDR2 FQNEAQ (reference sequence). The CDR3 runs 18 residues.

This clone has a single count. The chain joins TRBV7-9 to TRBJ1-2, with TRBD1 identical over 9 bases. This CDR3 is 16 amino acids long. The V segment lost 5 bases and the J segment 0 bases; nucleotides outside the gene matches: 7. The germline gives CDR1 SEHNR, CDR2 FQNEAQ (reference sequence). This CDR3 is CASSLPGQGSNYGYTF. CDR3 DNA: TGTGCCAGCAGCCTCCCGGGACAGGGATCTAACTATGGCTACACCTTC.

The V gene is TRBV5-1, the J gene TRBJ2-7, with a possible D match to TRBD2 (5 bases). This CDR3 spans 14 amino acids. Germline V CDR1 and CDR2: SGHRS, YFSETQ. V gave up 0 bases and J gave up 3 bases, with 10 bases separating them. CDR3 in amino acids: CASSLGRENYEQYF. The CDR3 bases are TGCGCCAGCAGCTTGGGTAGGGAGAACTACGAGCAGTACTTC.

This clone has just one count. CDR3 nucleotide sequence: TGTGCCAGCAGCCGAGGGGGCTCAAACACCGGGGAGCTGTTTTTT. It translates to CASSRGGSNTGELFF. The V call is TRBV5-5, the J call TRBJ2-2; 7 nucleotides match TRBD1. CDR1 SGHKS and CDR2 YYEKEE come from the germline V gene (reference sequence). Losses at the gene ends were 4 bases for V and 2 bases for J; bases not matched to a gene: 5. This CDR3 has 15 residues.

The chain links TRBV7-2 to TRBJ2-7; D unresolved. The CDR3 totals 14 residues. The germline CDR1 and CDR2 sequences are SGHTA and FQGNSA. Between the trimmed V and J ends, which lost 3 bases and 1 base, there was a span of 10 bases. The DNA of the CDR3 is TGTGCCAGCAGCTTTGATCATAATTCCTACGAGCAGTACTTC. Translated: CASSFDHNSYEQYF.

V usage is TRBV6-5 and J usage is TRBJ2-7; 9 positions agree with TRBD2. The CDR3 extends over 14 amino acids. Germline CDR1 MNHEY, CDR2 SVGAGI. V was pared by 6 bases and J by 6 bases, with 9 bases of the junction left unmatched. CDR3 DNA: TGTGCCAGCAGGCCGGGGACTAGCAGGACCGAGCAGTACTTC. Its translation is CASRPGTSRTEQYF.

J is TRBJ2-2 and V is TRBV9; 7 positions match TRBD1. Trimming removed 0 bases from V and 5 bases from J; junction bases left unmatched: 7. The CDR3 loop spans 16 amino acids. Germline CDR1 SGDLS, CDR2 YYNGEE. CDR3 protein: CASSVDPDRRTGELFF. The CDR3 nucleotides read TGTGCCAGCAGCGTAGATCCGGACAGGAGGACCGGGGAGCTGTTTTTT.

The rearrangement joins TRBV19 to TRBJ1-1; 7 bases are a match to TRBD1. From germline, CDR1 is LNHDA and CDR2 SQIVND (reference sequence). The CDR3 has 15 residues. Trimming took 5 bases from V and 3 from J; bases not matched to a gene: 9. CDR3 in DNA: TGTGCCAGTAGTGGGGGACAGACCTATCACACTGAAGCTTTCTTT. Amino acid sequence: CASSGGQTYHTEAFF.

CDR3 protein: CASSTAGGGNIQYF. As DNA, the CDR3 is TGTGCCAGTAGTACCGCAGGGGGGGGAAACATTCAGTACTTC. The rearrangement joins TRBV19 to TRBJ2-4; D may correspond to TRBD1 or TRBD2 (7 bases each). Trimming took off 4 bases at V and 6 bases at J, with 13 bases between the two ends. This CDR3 has 14 residues. The germline CDR1 and CDR2 sequences are LNHDA and SQIVND (reference sequence).

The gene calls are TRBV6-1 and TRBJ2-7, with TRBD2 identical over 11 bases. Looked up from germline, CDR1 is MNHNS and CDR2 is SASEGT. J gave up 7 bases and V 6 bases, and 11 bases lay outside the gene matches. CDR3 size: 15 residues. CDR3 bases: TGTGCCAGCAGGCCGACTAGCGGGAATCCGAGGGAGCAGTACTTC. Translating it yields CASRPTSGNPREQYF.

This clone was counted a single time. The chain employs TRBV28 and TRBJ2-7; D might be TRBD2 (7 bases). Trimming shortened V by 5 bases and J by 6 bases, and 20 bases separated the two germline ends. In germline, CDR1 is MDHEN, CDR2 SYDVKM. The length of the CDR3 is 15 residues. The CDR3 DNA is TGTGCCAGCAGTCTCCAGGGGAGGGGCATGATCGAGCAGTACTTC. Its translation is CASSLQGRGMIEQYF.

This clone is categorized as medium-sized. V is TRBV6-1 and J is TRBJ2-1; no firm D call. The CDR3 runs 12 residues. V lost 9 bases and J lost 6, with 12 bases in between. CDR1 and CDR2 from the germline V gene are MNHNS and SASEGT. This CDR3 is CASIGNGNEQFF. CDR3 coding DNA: TGTGCCAGTATAGGAAACGGCAATGAGCAGTTCTTC.

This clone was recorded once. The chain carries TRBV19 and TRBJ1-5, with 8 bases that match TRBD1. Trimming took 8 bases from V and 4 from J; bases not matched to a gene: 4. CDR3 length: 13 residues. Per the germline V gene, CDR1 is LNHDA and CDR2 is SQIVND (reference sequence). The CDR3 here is CASLDRGNQPQHF. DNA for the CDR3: TGTGCCAGTTTAGACAGGGGAAATCAGCCCCAGCATTTT.

As DNA, the CDR3 is TGTGCCAGCAGCCAAGGGCTTGTTACAGAACAAGAGACCCAGTACTTC. This translates into CASSQGLVTEQETQYF. V and J are TRBV4-2 and TRBJ2-5; D unresolved. The ends were cut back, 1 base at V and 2 bases at J, with 14 bases in the middle. Germline CDR1 is LGHNA and CDR2 is YNFKEQ. This CDR3 is 16 amino acids long.

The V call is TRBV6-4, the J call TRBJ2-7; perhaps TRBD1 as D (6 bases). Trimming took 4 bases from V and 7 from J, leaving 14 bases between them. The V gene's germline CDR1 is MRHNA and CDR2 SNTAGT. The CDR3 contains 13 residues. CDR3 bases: TGTGCCAGCAGTGCCACAGGGTTTGGTGAGCAGTACTTC. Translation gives CASSATGFGEQYF.